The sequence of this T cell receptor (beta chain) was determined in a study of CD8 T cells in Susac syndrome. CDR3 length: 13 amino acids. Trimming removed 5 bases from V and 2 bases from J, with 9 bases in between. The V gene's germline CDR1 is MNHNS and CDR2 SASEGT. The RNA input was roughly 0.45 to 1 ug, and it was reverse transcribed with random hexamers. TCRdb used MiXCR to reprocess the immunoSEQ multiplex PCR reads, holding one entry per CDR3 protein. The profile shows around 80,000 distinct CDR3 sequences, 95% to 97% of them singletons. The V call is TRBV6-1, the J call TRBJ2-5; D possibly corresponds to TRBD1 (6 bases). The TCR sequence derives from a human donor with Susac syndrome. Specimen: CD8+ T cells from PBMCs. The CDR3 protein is CASSTGLQETQYF. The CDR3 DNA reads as TGTGCCAGCAGTACAGGGCTTCAAGAGACCCAGTACTTC.